This T cell receptor beta chain was documented in a study of metastatic and nonmetastatic thyroid tumors. As for the study in general: Across peripheral blood and tumor or nodule tissue samples taken from malignant and benign thyroid patients, the repertoires were compared with one another.

This clone was seen ten or more times. Its specificity is not known. Germline V gene lookup returns CDR1 SGHDT and CDR2 YYEEEE. The CDR3 has 11 amino acids. V was cut by 7 bases and J by 4 bases, with 8 bases left in between. All patients were untreated before thyroid surgery. Study-wide findings and caveats: The reported finding was significantly higher TCR beta diversity in malignant thyroid tumors relative to benign nodules, in blood and tumor.

Original processing methods: A distant-metastasis classifier for papillary thyroid cancer was built using CDR3 differences across clinicopathological groups. TCRdb re-analyzed the PCR reads using MiXCR. TCRdb's processing, not the authors', yielded these V and J calls. Among tens of thousands of clones listed, 9.5% to 12% were seen once. The specimen was blood. The receptor comes from a female donor with papillary thyroid cancer or a benign thyroid nodule (not recorded which). Some clones in this sample may be carry-over from other donors' samples. The gene calls are TRBV5-6 and TRBJ1-2, with D perhaps matching TRBD1 (6 bases). The CDR3: CASLDSYGYTF. As DNA, the CDR3 is TGTGCCAGCCTGGACAGCTATGGCTACACCTTC.